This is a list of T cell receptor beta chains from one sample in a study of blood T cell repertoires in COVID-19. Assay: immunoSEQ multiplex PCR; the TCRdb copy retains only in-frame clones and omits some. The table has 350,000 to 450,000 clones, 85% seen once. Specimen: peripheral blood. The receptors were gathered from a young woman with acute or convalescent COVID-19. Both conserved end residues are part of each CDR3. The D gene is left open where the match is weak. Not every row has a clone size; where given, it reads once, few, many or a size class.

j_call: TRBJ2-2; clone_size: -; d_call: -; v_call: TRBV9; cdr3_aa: CASSLGGLNTGELFF; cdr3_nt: TGTGCCAGCAGCTTGGGAGGCTTGAACACCGGGGAGCTGTTTTTT
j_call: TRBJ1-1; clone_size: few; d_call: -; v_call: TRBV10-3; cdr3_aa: CAISETRRGNTEAFF; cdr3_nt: TGTGCCATCAGTGAGACCCGACGGGGGAACACTGAAGCTTTCTTT
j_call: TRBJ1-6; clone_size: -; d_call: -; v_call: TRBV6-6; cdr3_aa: CASSRLRVSSYNSPLHF; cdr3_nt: TGTGCCAGCAGTCGCCTACGAGTAAGCTCCTATAATTCACCCCTCCACTTT
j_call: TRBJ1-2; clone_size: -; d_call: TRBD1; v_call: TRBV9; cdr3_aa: CASSASGTGVGYTF; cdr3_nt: TGTGCCAGCAGCGCATCCGGGACAGGGGTCGGCTACACCTTC
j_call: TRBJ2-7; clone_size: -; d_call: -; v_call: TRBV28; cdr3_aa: CASSFPGVEQYF; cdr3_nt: TGTGCCAGCAGTTTTCCAGGGGTCGAGCAGTACTTC
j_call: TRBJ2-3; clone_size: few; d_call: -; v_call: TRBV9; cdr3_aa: CASSVEPGVGGPQYF; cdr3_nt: TGTGCCAGCAGCGTAGAACCGGGTGTAGGGGGTCCGCAGTATTTT
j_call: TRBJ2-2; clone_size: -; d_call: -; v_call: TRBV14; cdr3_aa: CASSRQRNTGELFF; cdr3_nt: TGTGCCAGCAGCCGACAAAGAAACACCGGGGAGCTGTTTTTT
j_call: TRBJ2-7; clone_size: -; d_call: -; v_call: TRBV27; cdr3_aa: CASSLRGFYEQYF; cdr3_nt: TGTGCCAGCAGTTTACGGGGATTCTACGAGCAGTACTTC
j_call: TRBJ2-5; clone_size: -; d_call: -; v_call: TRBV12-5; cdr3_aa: CASGLVQGETQYF; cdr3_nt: TGTGCTAGTGGTTTGGTACAGGGAGAGACCCAGTACTTC
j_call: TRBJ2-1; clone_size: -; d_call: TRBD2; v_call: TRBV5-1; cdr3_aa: CASSPGGGVYNEQFF; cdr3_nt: TGCGCCAGCAGCCCCGGCGGGGGGGTCTACAATGAGCAGTTCTTC
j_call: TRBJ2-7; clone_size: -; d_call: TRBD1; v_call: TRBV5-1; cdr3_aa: CASSSPGTGVYEQYF; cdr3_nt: TGCGCCAGCAGCTCGCCCGGGACAGGGGTCTACGAGCAGTACTTC
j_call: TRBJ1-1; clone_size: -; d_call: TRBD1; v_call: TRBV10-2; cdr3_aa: CASSVQGAISTEAFF; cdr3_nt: TGCGCCAGCAGTGTCCAGGGGGCGATCTCCACTGAAGCTTTCTTT
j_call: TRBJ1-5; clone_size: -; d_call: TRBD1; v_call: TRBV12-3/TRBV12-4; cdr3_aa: CASRGTANQPQHF; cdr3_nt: TGTGCCAGCAGAGGGACAGCAAATCAGCCCCAGCATTTT
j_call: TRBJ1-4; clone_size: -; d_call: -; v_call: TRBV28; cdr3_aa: CASSLWAGTTNEKLFF; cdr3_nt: TGTGCCAGCAGTTTATGGGCCGGGACAACTAATGAAAAACTGTTTTTT
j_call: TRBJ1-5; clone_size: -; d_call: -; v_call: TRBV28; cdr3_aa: CASSPPSKPQHF; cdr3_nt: TGTGCCAGCAGTCCCCCGAGCAAGCCCCAGCATTTT
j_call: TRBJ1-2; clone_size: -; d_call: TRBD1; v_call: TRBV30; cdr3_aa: CAWNRDRGGYGYTF; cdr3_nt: TGTGCCTGGAATCGGGACAGGGGTGGTTATGGCTACACCTTC
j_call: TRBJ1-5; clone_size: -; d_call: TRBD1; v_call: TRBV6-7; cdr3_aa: CASTWDRGGYSNQPQHF; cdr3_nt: TGTGCCAGCACCTGGGACAGGGGCGGCTATAGCAATCAGCCCCAGCATTTT
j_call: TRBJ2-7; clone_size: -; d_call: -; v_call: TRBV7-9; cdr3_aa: CASSFGGTGGWEQYF; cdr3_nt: TGTGCCAGCAGCTTCGGGGGAACCGGAGGGTGGGAGCAGTACTTC
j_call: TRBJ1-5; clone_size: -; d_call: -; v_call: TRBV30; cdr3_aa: CAWSPGSNQPQHF; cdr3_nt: TGTGCCTGGAGTCCAGGGAGCAATCAGCCCCAGCATTTT
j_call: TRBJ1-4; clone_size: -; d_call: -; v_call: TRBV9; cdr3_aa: CASSVEGGMGEKLFF; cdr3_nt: TGTGCCAGCAGCGTAGAGGGGGGGATGGGTGAAAAACTGTTTTTT
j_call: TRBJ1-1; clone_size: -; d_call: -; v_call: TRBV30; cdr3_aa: CAWHYTEAFF; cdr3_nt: TGTGCCTGGCACTACACTGAAGCTTTCTTT
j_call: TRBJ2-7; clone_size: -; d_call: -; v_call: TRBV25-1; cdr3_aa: CASSEGRGGEQYF; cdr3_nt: TGTGCCAGCAGTGAAGGTCGAGGGGGTGAGCAGTACTTC
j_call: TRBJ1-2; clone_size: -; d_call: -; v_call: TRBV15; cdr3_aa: CATSRDLWEQGTNYGYTF; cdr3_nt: TGTGCCACCAGCAGAGACCTGTGGGAACAGGGCACTAACTATGGCTACACCTTC
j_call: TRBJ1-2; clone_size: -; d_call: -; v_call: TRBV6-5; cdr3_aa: CASSMTEPYTF; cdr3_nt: TGTGCCAGCAGTATGACAGAGCCCTACACCTTC
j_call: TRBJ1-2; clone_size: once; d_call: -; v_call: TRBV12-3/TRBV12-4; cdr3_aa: CASRDGTYYGYTF; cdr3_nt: TGTGCCAGCAGGGACGGGACATACTATGGCTACACCTTC
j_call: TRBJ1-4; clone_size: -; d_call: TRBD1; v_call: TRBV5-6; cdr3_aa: CASSLKSGGNEKLFF; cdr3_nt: TGTGCCAGCAGCTTGAAGTCAGGGGGAAACGAAAAACTGTTTTTT
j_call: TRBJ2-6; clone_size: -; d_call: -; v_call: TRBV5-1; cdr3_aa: CASSLQISGANVLTF; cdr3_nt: TGCGCCAGCAGCTTGCAGATCTCTGGGGCCAACGTCCTGACTTTC
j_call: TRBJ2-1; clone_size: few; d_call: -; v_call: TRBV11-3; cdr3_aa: CASSLAGFAYNEQFF; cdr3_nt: TGTGCCAGCAGCTTAGCAGGGTTTGCCTACAATGAGCAGTTCTTC
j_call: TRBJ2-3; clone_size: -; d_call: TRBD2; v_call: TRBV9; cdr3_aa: CASSVEGLTDTQYF; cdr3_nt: TGTGCCAGCAGCGTAGAGGGACTAACAGATACGCAGTATTTT
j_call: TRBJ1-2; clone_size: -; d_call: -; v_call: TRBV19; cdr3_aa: CASSIQGRSYGYTF; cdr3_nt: TGTGCCAGTAGTATTCAGGGTCGGAGCTATGGCTACACCTTC
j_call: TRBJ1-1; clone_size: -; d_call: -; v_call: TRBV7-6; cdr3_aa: CASSLTIVTEAFF; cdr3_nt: TGTGCCAGCAGCTTAACAATTGTCACTGAAGCTTTCTTT
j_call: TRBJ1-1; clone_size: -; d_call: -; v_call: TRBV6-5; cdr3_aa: CASSFISTMNTEAFF; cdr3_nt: TGTGCCAGCAGTTTTATCAGTACCATGAACACTGAAGCTTTCTTT
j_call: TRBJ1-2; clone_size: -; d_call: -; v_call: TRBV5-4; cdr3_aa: CASSPPARPSGTNYGYTF; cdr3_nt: TGTGCCAGCAGCCCGCCAGCCCGACCGAGCGGGACAAACTATGGCTACACCTTC
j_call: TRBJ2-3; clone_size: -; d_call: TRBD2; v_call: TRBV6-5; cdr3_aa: CASNLLAGGSQTQYF; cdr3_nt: TGTGCCAGCAACCTACTAGCGGGGGGAAGTCAAACGCAGTATTTT
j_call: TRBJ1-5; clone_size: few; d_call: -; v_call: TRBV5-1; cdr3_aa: CASRPETGSNQPQHF; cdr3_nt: TGCGCCAGCAGACCTGAGACAGGAAGCAATCAGCCCCAGCATTTT
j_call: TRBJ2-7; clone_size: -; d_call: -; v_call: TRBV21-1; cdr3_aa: CASSKYRRVSYEQYF; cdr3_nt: TGTGCCAGCAGCAAGTACAGAAGAGTATCCTACGAGCAGTACTTC
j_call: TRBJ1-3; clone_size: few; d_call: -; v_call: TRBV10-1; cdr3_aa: CASRGTSGNTIYF; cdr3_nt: TGCGCCAGCAGGGGGACTAGCGGAAACACCATATATTTT
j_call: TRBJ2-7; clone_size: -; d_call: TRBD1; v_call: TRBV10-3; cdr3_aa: CAISESLGQVSVEQYF; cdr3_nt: TGTGCCATCAGTGAGTCGCTGGGACAGGTTAGTGTAGAGCAGTACTTC
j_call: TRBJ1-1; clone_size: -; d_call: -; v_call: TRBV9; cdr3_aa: CASSVRPGESAFF; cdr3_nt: TGTGCCAGCAGCGTGAGACCAGGGGAGTCGGCTTTCTTT
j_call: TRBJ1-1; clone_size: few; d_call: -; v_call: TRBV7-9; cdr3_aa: CASSLGGNGAEAFF; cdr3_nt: TGTGCCAGCAGCTTAGGGGGCAACGGCGCTGAAGCTTTCTTT
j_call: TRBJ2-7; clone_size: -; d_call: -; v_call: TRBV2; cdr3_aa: CATRTTGSYEQYF; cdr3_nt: TGTGCCACCAGAACGACAGGTTCCTACGAGCAGTACTTC
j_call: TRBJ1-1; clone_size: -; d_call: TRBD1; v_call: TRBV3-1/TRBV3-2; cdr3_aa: CASSYRTGGLNTEAFF; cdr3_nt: TGTGCCAGCAGCTATAGGACAGGGGGCTTGAACACTGAAGCTTTCTTT